This entry is about one T cell receptor (beta chain). As yet, its antigen is unknown. Trimming stripped 2 bases from V and 0 bases from J, with 8 bases between. CDR1 and CDR2 from the germline V gene are GTSNPN and SVGIG (reference sequence). The CDR3 covers 14 residues. The sample originates from a study of beta chain features in type 1 diabetes. Points from the study as a whole: The study found moderately but significantly shorter TCRB CDR3s in all four CD4+ subsets of Type 1 diabetes patients. HLA effects on TCRB rearrangement stayed unresolved here.

Expressed TCRB transcripts were sequenced after all isolated RNA was converted to cDNA. Repertoires were generated with immunoSEQ multiplex PCR, while TCRdb's copy carries only in-frame clones and drops some. This table holds hundreds of thousands of clones, more than 13% found once. This clonotype originated in a man aged 18 to 30 with type 1 diabetes. Sequencing was carried out using naive CD4+ T cells from blood. The rearrangement uses TRBV30 and TRBJ2-1; the D is unclear. The CDR3 sequence: CAWSMGSSYNEQFF. Here the CDR3 DNA reads TGTGCCTGGAGTATGGGTAGCTCCTACAATGAGCAGTTCTTC.